The clone carrying this T cell receptor beta chain has at least ten counts. These data are taken from a study of early T cells in non-severe SARS-CoV-2 infection. Per germline, CDR1 SGHVS and CDR2 FNYEAQ. Deletions cut 5 bases from V and 0 bases from J, with 20 bases between. This CDR3 is 18 amino acids long. cDNA molecules, individually, were tagged with unique molecular identifiers. TCRdb processed the 5' RACE reads anew with MiXCR; each CDR3 protein has one entry. Of 90,000 to 120,000 distinct CDR3 sequences listed, 11% are singletons. The TCR comes from an adult who was a healthcare worker with PCR-confirmed SARS-CoV-2 infection or an uninfected control (not recorded which). This chain joins TRBV7-6 and TRBJ1-3; maybe TRBD1 (5 bases). The sequencing input was whole blood. CDR3 nucleotides: TGTGCCAGCAGCCCTACATGGGGGGAAGGCGGCTCTGGAAACACCATATATTTT. It translates to CASSPTWGEGGSGNTIYF.